This TCR beta chain is drawn from a study of cytomegalovirus exposure and HLA in healthy donors. The study's findings and limits: The authors excluded some V segments, including TRBV6-2 and TRBV6-3, as indistinguishable. Association of a missense DCLRE1C variant with TCR beta V- and J-gene trimming was reported in a later analysis. Previous analysis showed most TCR beta V segments were productive about 87% or about 30% of the time.

With respect to this clone: Its specificity is unknown.

The CDR3 covers 14 residues. Trimming cost V 6 bases and J 14 bases; bases outside gene matches: 15. Germline values: CDR1 SNHLY, CDR2 FYNNEI. The PCR used 60 Vbeta and 13 Jbeta primers. Using immunoSEQ multiplex PCR, the repertoire was profiled, and TCRdb retains in-frame clones only, with some absent. The sample totals 200,000 to 250,000 clones. The J gene is TRBJ2-1, the V gene TRBV2, with 8 bases identical to TRBD1. This receptor was identified in a girl aged 2-15 years in good health and CMV-seropositive. The source material was PBMCs. CDR3 DNA: TGTGCCAGCAGGGCCGGAACTACAGGGGGTTTGGAGTTCTTC. This encodes CASRAGTTGGLEFF.